The sample holds many counts of the clone carrying this T cell receptor (beta chain). In the library, individual cDNA molecules carried attached unique molecular identifiers. TCRdb reprocessed the 5' RACE reads with MiXCR, giving one entry per CDR3 protein. The sample records 30,000 to 45,000 distinct CDR3 sequences, approximately 10% being singletons. The CDR3 is made up of 15 amino acids. V was clipped by 1 base and J by 3 bases; unmatched bases: 3. The data derive from a study of early T cells in non-severe SARS-CoV-2 infection. This TCR derives from an adult who was a healthcare worker with PCR-confirmed SARS-CoV-2 infection or an uninfected control (not recorded which). The sample was whole blood. The chain is built from TRBV12-3 or TRBV12-4 and TRBJ2-1; 7 bases fit TRBD2. The CDR3 sequence is CASSLGGGGYNEQFF. CDR3 DNA sequence: TGTGCCAGCAGTTTAGGGGGCGGGGGCTACAATGAGCAGTTCTTC.